The clone carrying this TCR beta chain was picked up a small number of times. These data originate in a study of cytomegalovirus exposure and HLA in healthy donors. Primers: 60 Vbeta forward and 13 Jbeta reverse. Measured with immunoSEQ multiplex PCR; TCRdb has only the in-frame clones, and not every one. The table shows fewer than 200,000 clones, with around 73% occurring only once. Sequences were obtained from PBMCs. The source is a woman younger than 35 in good health and CMV-seropositive.

In DNA form, the CDR3 reads TGTGCCAGCAGTGACCAGGGGCGTGAAACGCAGTATTTT. Translating it yields CASSDQGRETQYF. The rearrangement uses TRBV6-1 and TRBJ2-3, with D maybe TRBD1 (6 bases). Germline CDR1 and CDR2: MNHNS and SASEGT. V was clipped by 3 bases and J by 9 bases, with 13 bases between them. The CDR3 length is 13 residues.